Listed below are T cell receptor beta chains from one sample, sequenced in a study of cytomegalovirus exposure and HLA in healthy donors. Clones were read by immunoSEQ multiplex PCR, and TCRdb kept only the in-frame ones, dropping some. The repertoire includes about 100,000 clones, about 79% of them detected once, and 3.5% to 4.5% sits in the top ten. Sequencing was done on a sample of PBMCs. The receptor set was obtained from a female donor in good health and CMV-seropositive. Each CDR3 is given with its conserved first and last residue. Fields, in order: CDR3 length, clone size, V gene, J gene, D gene, CDR3 DNA, CDR3 protein. A D gene is named only where the DNA matches it firmly. The size field is filled for only some rows; it gives once, few, many or a size class.

len: 14
abundance: once
v_gene: TRBV10-3
j_gene: TRBJ2-5
d_gene: -
CDR3nt: TGTGCCATCAGTGAGGGGCAGTACCAAGAGACCCAGTACTTC
CDR3aa: CAISEGQYQETQYF

len: 16
abundance: -
v_gene: TRBV2
j_gene: TRBJ2-6
d_gene: -
CDR3nt: TGTGCCAGCAAGGGCAGGGTAGTAGCTGGGGCCAACGTCCTGACTTTC
CDR3aa: CASKGRVVAGANVLTF

len: 16
abundance: -
v_gene: TRBV10-3
j_gene: TRBJ1-3
d_gene: TRBD1
CDR3nt: TGTGCCACCTCCCTGGCCGACAGGGGACCTGGAAACACCATATATTTT
CDR3aa: CATSLADRGPGNTIYF

len: 15
abundance: -
v_gene: TRBV10-1
j_gene: TRBJ2-1
d_gene: -
CDR3nt: TGCGCCAGCAGTAAATCCGCCGGGACCTACAATGAGCAGTTCTTC
CDR3aa: CASSKSAGTYNEQFF

len: 16
abundance: -
v_gene: TRBV5-6
j_gene: TRBJ2-1
d_gene: TRBD2
CDR3nt: TGTGCCAGCAGCTTCCCGACGGCTAGCGGGAAACGGGGCCTGTTCTTC
CDR3aa: CASSFPTASGKRGLFF

len: 14
abundance: -
v_gene: TRBV7-6
j_gene: TRBJ2-1
d_gene: TRBD2
CDR3nt: TGTGCCAGCAGACCCGGGAGGGGGGACGGTGAGCAGTTCTTC
CDR3aa: CASRPGRGDGEQFF

len: 13
abundance: -
v_gene: TRBV28
j_gene: TRBJ1-2
d_gene: -
CDR3nt: TGTGCCAGCAGTTTAACAGGCGCACGGGGCTACACCTTC
CDR3aa: CASSLTGARGYTF

len: 14
abundance: -
v_gene: TRBV6-1
j_gene: TRBJ2-7
d_gene: -
CDR3nt: TGTGCCAGCAGTGAAACCCGGGACACCTACGAGCAGTACTTC
CDR3aa: CASSETRDTYEQYF

len: 15
abundance: -
v_gene: TRBV4-1
j_gene: TRBJ2-5
d_gene: TRBD1
CDR3nt: TGCGCCAGCAGCCAAGGGACAGGGGATATGGAGACCCAGTACTTC
CDR3aa: CASSQGTGDMETQYF

len: 17
abundance: -
v_gene: TRBV19
j_gene: TRBJ2-1
d_gene: TRBD1
CDR3nt: TGTGCCAGTAGTCTCCCGACGGGGACAGGGGGCTACAATGAGCAGTTCTTC
CDR3aa: CASSLPTGTGGYNEQFF

len: 16
abundance: -
v_gene: TRBV27
j_gene: TRBJ1-2
d_gene: -
CDR3nt: TGTGCCAGCAGCCGATCGACATTTGGAGGGGCTAGAGGCTACACCTTC
CDR3aa: CASSRSTFGGARGYTF

len: 14
abundance: -
v_gene: TRBV5-1
j_gene: TRBJ1-1
d_gene: TRBD1
CDR3nt: TGCGCCAGCAGCAGTACGACAGGGCAAACTGAAGCTTTCTTT
CDR3aa: CASSSTTGQTEAFF

len: 13
abundance: -
v_gene: TRBV7-9
j_gene: TRBJ2-7
d_gene: TRBD1
CDR3nt: TGTGCCAGCAGTTCGGACAGGGGCTACGAGCAGTACTTC
CDR3aa: CASSSDRGYEQYF

len: 13
abundance: -
v_gene: TRBV19
j_gene: TRBJ1-1
d_gene: -
CDR3nt: TGTGCCAGTAGTGAGGCTGTGAACACTGAAGCTTTCTTT
CDR3aa: CASSEAVNTEAFF

len: 15
abundance: few
v_gene: TRBV4-1
j_gene: TRBJ2-1
d_gene: TRBD1
CDR3nt: TGCGCCAGCAGCCAAGGGACAGGGGGCATGTGGGAGCAGTTCTTC
CDR3aa: CASSQGTGGMWEQFF

len: 16
abundance: -
v_gene: TRBV5-4
j_gene: TRBJ2-3
d_gene: -
CDR3nt: TGTGCCAGCAGCTCAGAGGGGGGGCTCGCGGCAGATACGCAGTATTTT
CDR3aa: CASSSEGGLAADTQYF

len: 15
abundance: -
v_gene: TRBV7-2
j_gene: TRBJ2-7
d_gene: TRBD2
CDR3nt: TGTGCCAGCAGCTTTAGCGGGGGGACCTCCTACGAGCAGTACTTC
CDR3aa: CASSFSGGTSYEQYF

len: 17
abundance: -
v_gene: TRBV5-1
j_gene: TRBJ2-2
d_gene: TRBD2
CDR3nt: TGCGCCAGCAGCTTTGGACTAGCGGGAGTGAGCACCGGGGAGCTGTTTTTT
CDR3aa: CASSFGLAGVSTGELFF

len: 14
abundance: -
v_gene: TRBV5-1
j_gene: TRBJ1-4
d_gene: -
CDR3nt: TGCGCCAGCGGACTCTCCGGACCGCCGGAAAAACTGTTTTTT
CDR3aa: CASGLSGPPEKLFF

len: 14
abundance: -
v_gene: TRBV2
j_gene: TRBJ2-7
d_gene: TRBD2
CDR3nt: TGTGCCAGCAGTGAGGTAGCGGGAGGGTCCGAGCAGTACTTC
CDR3aa: CASSEVAGGSEQYF

len: 16
abundance: -
v_gene: TRBV9
j_gene: TRBJ2-3
d_gene: -
CDR3nt: TGTGCCAGCACCCCCCCGGGGAGGTGGGGTTCGGATACGCAGTATTTT
CDR3aa: CASTPPGRWGSDTQYF

len: 14
abundance: few
v_gene: TRBV6-1
j_gene: TRBJ2-2
d_gene: -
CDR3nt: TGTGCCAGCGTGGCAGGGTCGTACACCGGGGAGCTGTTTTTT
CDR3aa: CASVAGSYTGELFF

len: 13
abundance: -
v_gene: TRBV5-5
j_gene: TRBJ2-7
d_gene: -
CDR3nt: TGTGCCAGCAGCTTGGACACCTTTAACCAGCAGTACTTC
CDR3aa: CASSLDTFNQQYF

len: 12
abundance: -
v_gene: TRBV5-4
j_gene: TRBJ2-7
d_gene: -
CDR3nt: TGTGCCAGCAGCTTGGCTGGGCGCGAGCAGTACTTC
CDR3aa: CASSLAGREQYF

len: 14
abundance: -
v_gene: TRBV18
j_gene: TRBJ1-1
d_gene: TRBD1
CDR3nt: TGTGCCAGCTCACCCGGACAGGAGAACACTGAAGCTTTCTTT
CDR3aa: CASSPGQENTEAFF

len: 15
abundance: -
v_gene: TRBV6-5
j_gene: TRBJ2-2
d_gene: -
CDR3nt: TGTGCCAGCAGTTACACGCAGGCCTCCACCGGGGAGCTGTTTTTT
CDR3aa: CASSYTQASTGELFF

len: 16
abundance: -
v_gene: TRBV5-1
j_gene: TRBJ2-2
d_gene: TRBD1
CDR3nt: TGCGCCAGCAGCTGGGACAGGGGATATGGCACCGGGGAGCTGTTTTTT
CDR3aa: CASSWDRGYGTGELFF

len: 19
abundance: -
v_gene: TRBV7-2
j_gene: TRBJ2-6
d_gene: -
CDR3nt: TGTGCCAGCAGCTTAGTAGGGGGTATGTTCGGCTCTGGGGCCAACGGCCTGACTTTC
CDR3aa: CASSLVGGMFGSGANGLTF

len: 14
abundance: -
v_gene: TRBV30
j_gene: TRBJ2-3
d_gene: TRBD1
CDR3nt: TGTGCCTGGAGTCCGGGACAGGGGGCAGATACGCAGTATTTT
CDR3aa: CAWSPGQGADTQYF

len: 17
abundance: -
v_gene: TRBV19
j_gene: TRBJ2-6
d_gene: TRBD2
CDR3nt: TGTGCCAGTAGTATACTAGCGGGATCCTCTGGGGCCAACGTCCTGACTTTC
CDR3aa: CASSILAGSSGANVLTF

len: 15
abundance: -
v_gene: TRBV7-6
j_gene: TRBJ1-6
d_gene: -
CDR3nt: TGTGCCAGCAGCTTAGCAGGGGCGGGGAATTCACCCCTCCACTTT
CDR3aa: CASSLAGAGNSPLHF

len: 13
abundance: many
v_gene: TRBV6-6
j_gene: TRBJ1-1
d_gene: -
CDR3nt: TGTGCCAGCAGTTCGGACGTAACGGGGAGAGCTTTCTTT
CDR3aa: CASSSDVTGRAFF

len: 15
abundance: few
v_gene: TRBV4-3
j_gene: TRBJ2-1
d_gene: -
CDR3nt: TGCGCCAGCAGCCAAGAAGTAGCAAGAGGTCTAAAGCAGTTCTTC
CDR3aa: CASSQEVARGLKQFF

len: 17
abundance: -
v_gene: TRBV10-1
j_gene: TRBJ2-1
d_gene: TRBD2
CDR3nt: TGCGCCAGCAGTGAGTCGCAAGCGGGAGGCGGGTACGATGAGCAGTTCTTC
CDR3aa: CASSESQAGGGYDEQFF

len: 12
abundance: few
v_gene: TRBV6-1
j_gene: TRBJ2-7
d_gene: -
CDR3nt: TGTGCCAGCAAAGGACACTCCCACGAGCAGTACTTC
CDR3aa: CASKGHSHEQYF

len: 16
abundance: -
v_gene: TRBV4-2
j_gene: TRBJ2-5
d_gene: TRBD2
CDR3nt: TGTGCCAGCAGCCAACTTAGCGGGGGGGCCTCAGAGACCCAGTACTTC
CDR3aa: CASSQLSGGASETQYF